This is a list of T cell receptor beta chains from one sample in a study of cytomegalovirus exposure and HLA in healthy donors. Profiled with immunoSEQ multiplex PCR; TCRdb holds only in-frame clones, not every one. The table includes approximately 180,000 clones, about 86% detected once. Sequencing input: PBMCs. The receptors were gathered from a woman in her 30s in good health and CMV-seronegative. Both conserved end residues are part of each CDR3. Fields, in order: D gene, clone size, V gene, J gene, CDR3 DNA, CDR3 protein. The D gene is left open where the match is weak. Clone size is not always given. Where it is, it says once, few, many or a class for expanded clones.

>NA|few|TRBV6-6|TRBJ1-1
TGTGCCAGCAGTTACAATCTTGAAGCTTTCTTT
CASSYNLEAFF
>TRBD1|once|TRBV19|TRBJ1-5
TGTGCCAGTAAAAGGCAGGACAGGGGCGGCAATCAGCCCCAGCATTTT
CASKRQDRGGNQPQHF
>NA|NA|TRBV27|TRBJ2-7
TGTGCCAGCAGTTCTATGTCCCGCGCCCAGGGGCCCTACGAGCAGTACTTC
CASSSMSRAQGPYEQYF
>NA|NA|TRBV15|TRBJ1-5
TGTGCCACCAGCACGCACAAAGGCAATCAGCCCCAGCATTTT
CATSTHKGNQPQHF
>NA|NA|TRBV6-4|TRBJ2-3
TGTGCCAGCAGCGAGGGACTGTCAGAAGCAGATACGCAGTATTTT
CASSEGLSEADTQYF
>NA|few|TRBV15|TRBJ2-3
TGTGCCACCAGCAGAGATAAGTCTCAGGGGCCCTTAGATACGCAGTATTTT
CATSRDKSQGPLDTQYF
>NA|NA|TRBV6-6|TRBJ2-7
TGTGCCAGCAGTTACCAGGCCTACGAGCAGTACTTC
CASSYQAYEQYF
>NA|few|TRBV11-2|TRBJ2-1
TGTGCCAGCAGCTTACTACCTCCTTCCTACAATGAGCAGTTCTTC
CASSLLPPSYNEQFF
>TRBD1|few|TRBV7-7|TRBJ1-1
TGTGCTAGCAGCATTAGGGACAGGGGTGATGGCACTGAAGCTTTCTTT
CASSIRDRGDGTEAFF
>TRBD2|NA|TRBV28|TRBJ2-7
TGTGCCAGCAGTTTTTCGGGACTAGCTTGGGGCGAGCAGTACTTC
CASSFSGLAWGEQYF
>TRBD2|few|TRBV6-5|TRBJ2-7
TGTGCCAGCGGGCGGGAGAAGCAGTACTTC
CASGREKQYF
>NA|NA|TRBV28|TRBJ2-7
TGTGCCAGCAGGCCAGGGCCGCCCTACGAGCAGTACTTC
CASRPGPPYEQYF
>NA|NA|TRBV27|TRBJ2-3
TGTGCCAGCAGTTTAACAGGGATCACAGATACGCAGTATTTT
CASSLTGITDTQYF
>NA|NA|TRBV7-6|TRBJ1-6
TGTGCCAGCAGCCCGGACAGAACTAGCTCCTATAATTCACCCCTCCACTTT
CASSPDRTSSYNSPLHF
>TRBD2|NA|TRBV7-6|TRBJ2-2
TGTGCCAGCAGCCCGGGAGGGGTAATCGGGGAGCTGTTTTTT
CASSPGGVIGELFF
>NA|NA|TRBV4-1|TRBJ1-1
TGCGCCAGCAGCCAAGTAGCGGGAGTGAACACTGAAGCTTTCTTT
CASSQVAGVNTEAFF
>NA|NA|TRBV11-2|TRBJ2-6
TGTGCCAGCAGCGAAGGTCTCTTTGGGGCCAACGGCCTGACTTTC
CASSEGLFGANGLTF
>TRBD2|NA|TRBV11-2|TRBJ2-3
TGTGCCAGCAGCTCCCGACTAGCGGGAGAAGGTACGCAGTATTTT
CASSSRLAGEGTQYF
>TRBD1|NA|TRBV27|TRBJ2-2
TGTGCCAGCAGGCTCTCAGGGGGCACCGGGGAGCTGTTTTTT
CASRLSGGTGELFF
>TRBD1|NA|TRBV9|TRBJ2-7
TGTGCCAGCAGCGCTGGGACAGTCCTAGCCTACGAGCAGTACTTC
CASSAGTVLAYEQYF
>NA|few|TRBV4-1|TRBJ1-6
TGCGCCAGCAGCCAAGCAGGTGACAATTCACCCCTCCACTTT
CASSQAGDNSPLHF
>TRBD1|NA|TRBV7-2|TRBJ2-7
TGTGCCAGCAGCTTAAACAGGGGTGACGAGCAGTACTTC
CASSLNRGDEQYF
>NA|NA|TRBV6-5|TRBJ1-1
TGTGCCAGCAGTTACTCGCAGGGAGAAGCTTTCTTT
CASSYSQGEAFF
>NA|NA|TRBV11-2|TRBJ1-1
TGTGCCAGCAGCGGCCTCGAAGCTTTCTTT
CASSGLEAFF
>TRBD2|NA|TRBV6-1|TRBJ2-7
TGTGCCAGCGGGACTAGCGGGAGGATCTCCTACGAGCAGTACTTC
CASGTSGRISYEQYF
>TRBD1|NA|TRBV11-2|TRBJ2-2
TGTGCCAGCAGACAACCGGGACAGGGACAGACCGGGGAGCTGTTTTTT
CASRQPGQGQTGELFF
>TRBD2|few|TRBV19|TRBJ2-1
TGTGCCAGTAGTCCCCTGGGGAGGGCCAATGACAATGAGCAGTTCTTC
CASSPLGRANDNEQFF
>TRBD2|few|TRBV5-1|TRBJ2-3
TGCGCCAGCAGGTCCGGACTAGCGGGGCACACAGATACGCAGTATTTT
CASRSGLAGHTDTQYF
>TRBD2|NA|TRBV27|TRBJ2-7
TGTGCCAGCAGCCTCCTAGCGGGAGGATCCTACGAGCAGTACTTC
CASSLLAGGSYEQYF
>NA|NA|TRBV25-1|TRBJ2-7
TGTGCCAGCAGTGCGCCCGGGACACACTACGAGCAGTACTTC
CASSAPGTHYEQYF
>NA|NA|TRBV7-9|TRBJ2-1
TGTGCCAGCAGTTGGGGCAGCCAATACAATGAGCAGTTCTTC
CASSWGSQYNEQFF
>NA|NA|TRBV19|TRBJ2-3
TGTGCCAGTAGCCTTCGAGATACGCAGTATTTT
CASSLRDTQYF
>NA|few|TRBV7-2|TRBJ2-3
TGTGCCAGCAGCTACAATTACCTCTCGTCCGCAGATACGCAGTATTTT
CASSYNYLSSADTQYF
>TRBD1|NA|TRBV5-6|TRBJ1-6
TGTGCCAGCAGCCTCTGGACAGGGACCTATAATTCACCCCTCCACTTT
CASSLWTGTYNSPLHF
>NA|few|TRBV30|TRBJ1-1
TGTGCCTGGAGTGTTCCCAGTTTCTCGACTGAAGCTTTCTTT
CAWSVPSFSTEAFF
>NA|NA|TRBV27|TRBJ2-5
TGTGCCAGCAGTTTATCCCAGCCAGGGTTGTACGAGACCCAGTACTTC
CASSLSQPGLYETQYF
>TRBD1|NA|TRBV28|TRBJ1-1
TGTGCCAGCAGCCGGACAGGGGGCGTCAAGAACACTGAAGCTTTCTTT
CASSRTGGVKNTEAFF
>TRBD2|NA|TRBV7-8|TRBJ2-1
TGTGCCAGCAGCACGAGCGGGGGCAGCTCCTACAATGAGCAGTTCTTC
CASSTSGGSSYNEQFF
>NA|NA|TRBV5-8|TRBJ1-5
TGTGCCAGCAGCTGGTACAGTTATCAGCCCCAGCATTTT
CASSWYSYQPQHF
>NA|NA|TRBV28|TRBJ2-7
TGTGCCAGCAGGTGGCCAGGTGCCTCCTACGAGCAGTACTTC
CASRWPGASYEQYF
>TRBD1|NA|TRBV18|TRBJ2-7
TGTGCCAGCTTAGAGGACAGGGACGAGCAGTACTTC
CASLEDRDEQYF
>TRBD1|once|TRBV28|TRBJ2-7
TGTGCCAGCGTCCGGGACAGGGCTTCTGGTGAGCAGTACTTC
CASVRDRASGEQYF
>TRBD1|NA|TRBV19|TRBJ1-2
TGTGCCAGTAGGGAACAGGGGAATGGCTACACCTTC
CASREQGNGYTF
>NA|NA|TRBV20-1|TRBJ2-7
TGCAGTGGGGGGAGGTCCTACGAGCAGTACTTC
CSGGRSYEQYF
>NA|once|TRBV5-5|TRBJ2-3
TGTGCCAGCAGCCCGCCTGAGGATACGCAGTATTTT
CASSPPEDTQYF
>NA|once|TRBV18|TRBJ2-7
TGTGCCAGCTCACCTTCCCGCGGGGAAACCTACGAGCAGTACTTC
CASSPSRGETYEQYF
>TRBD1|NA|TRBV6-4|TRBJ2-1
TGTGCCAGCAGTAAAACCGGGACAGGGGGTATGAATGAGCAGTTCTTC
CASSKTGTGGMNEQFF
>NA|NA|TRBV2|TRBJ1-5
TGTGCCAGCAGTTTTGGACAGAGCAATCAGCCCCAGCATTTT
CASSFGQSNQPQHF
>NA|NA|TRBV10-3|TRBJ2-3
TGTGCCATCAGGGCAGGTCCAGATACGCAGTATTTT
CAIRAGPDTQYF